This paragraph reports one TCR beta chain. Its specific antigen is unknown. Base qualities are missing; no much larger clone stands one base away. This record belongs to a study of T cell changes during pregnancy in multiple sclerosis (dated by TCRdb to the late 2010s). As for the study more broadly: The study looked at changes in the T cell repertoire across pregnancy in women with multiple sclerosis.

V is pared back by 3 bases and J by 4 bases, with 13 bases lying between the germline termini. The CDR1 and CDR2 encoded by the germline V gene are SGHTA and FQGNSA. The CDR3, cysteine through phenylalanine, is 15 amino acids long. Only the CDR3 DNA stays, 45 bases, in frame from base 1. The method behind the library was the immunoSEQ multiplex PCR assay. Imported from immuneACCESS, the table was reduced by TCRdb to in-frame sequences with V and J called. These copies leave out some clones; in studies compared against another copy, an unresolved V gene accounts for under half, and the cause of the remainder is not known. The sample includes 60,000 to 85,000 clones, with less than 95% observed a single time. Less than 0.65% of the sample lies in the top ten.

The TCR was taken from a female donor with multiple sclerosis, enrolled in a pregnancy study. The chain was built from TRBV7-2 and TRBJ1-5; TRBD1 could be the D gene, as 5 bases match. Sequenced here: peripheral blood, sampled in the third trimester of pregnancy. The nucleotide sequence is given as TGTGCCAGCAGCTTTAGCTCCGGGGGGAATCAGCCCCAGCATTTT. This encodes CASSFSSGGNQPQHF.